This T cell receptor beta chain comes out of a study of blood T cells in healthy people across ages. Trimming shortened V by 4 bases and J by 0 bases, and 11 bases separated the two germline ends. This CDR3 comprises 15 residues. Per germline, CDR1 WSHSY and CDR2 SAAADI. Next came a second PCR, run for about 7 to 11 cycles, which used a sample-barcoded 5' primer along with a J-beta primer mix. A template-switch adaptor that had 12 random nucleotides put a tag on each cDNA molecule. Individual samples furnished no less than 3 million CDR3-containing paired-end reads apiece. TCRdb reprocessed the 5' RACE reads with MiXCR, giving one entry per CDR3 protein. Of around 940,000 distinct CDR3 sequences in the sample, approximately 50% were seen once.

The sequenced material came from blood. The V call is TRBV10-2, the J call TRBJ2-3; the D is unclear. This clonotype originated in a woman aged 55-69 years in good health. This chain's CDR3 is CASSGLSTSTDTQYF. As DNA, the CDR3 is TGCGCCAGCAGTGGACTCTCCACTAGCACAGATACGCAGTATTTT.